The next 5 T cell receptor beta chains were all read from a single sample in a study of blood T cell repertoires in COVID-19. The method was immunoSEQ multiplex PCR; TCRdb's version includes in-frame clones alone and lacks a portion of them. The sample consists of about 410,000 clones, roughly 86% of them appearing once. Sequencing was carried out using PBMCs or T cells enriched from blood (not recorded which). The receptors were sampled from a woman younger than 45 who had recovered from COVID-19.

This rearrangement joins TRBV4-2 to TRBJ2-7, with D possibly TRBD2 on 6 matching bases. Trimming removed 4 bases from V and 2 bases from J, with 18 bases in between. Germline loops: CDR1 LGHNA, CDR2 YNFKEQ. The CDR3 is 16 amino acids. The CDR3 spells CASSPEPGTGPYEQYF. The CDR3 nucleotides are TGTGCCAGCAGCCCGGAACCCGGGACTGGCCCCTACGAGCAGTACTTC.

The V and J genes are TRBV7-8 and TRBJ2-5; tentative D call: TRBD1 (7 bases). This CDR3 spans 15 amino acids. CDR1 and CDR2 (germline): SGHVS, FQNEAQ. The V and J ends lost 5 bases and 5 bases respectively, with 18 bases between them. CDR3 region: CASSARQGGWETQYF. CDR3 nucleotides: TGTGCCAGCAGCGCACGTCAGGGGGGATGGGAGACCCAGTACTTC.

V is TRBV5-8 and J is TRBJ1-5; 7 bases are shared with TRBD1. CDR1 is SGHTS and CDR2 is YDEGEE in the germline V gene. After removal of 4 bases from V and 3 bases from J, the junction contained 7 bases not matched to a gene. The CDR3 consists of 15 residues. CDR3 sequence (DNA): TGTGCCAGCAGCACCGGGACAGACTACAATCAGCCCCAGCATTTT. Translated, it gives CASSTGTDYNQPQHF.

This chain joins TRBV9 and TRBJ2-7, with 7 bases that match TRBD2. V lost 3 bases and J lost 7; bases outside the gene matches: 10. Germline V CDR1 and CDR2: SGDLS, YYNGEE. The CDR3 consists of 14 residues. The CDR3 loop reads CASSAGTTSWEQYF. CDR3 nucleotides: TGTGCCAGCAGCGCCGGGACTACTTCTTGGGAGCAGTACTTC.

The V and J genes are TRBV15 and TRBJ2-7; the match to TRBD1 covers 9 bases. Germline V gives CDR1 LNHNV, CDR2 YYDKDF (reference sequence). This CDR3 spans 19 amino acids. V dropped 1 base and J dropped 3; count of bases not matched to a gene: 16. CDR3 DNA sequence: TGTGCCACCAGCAGAGCGCCAGGGGGGGACAGGGTAAAAAACTACGAGCAGTACTTC. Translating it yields CATSRAPGGDRVKNYEQYF.